The present entry profiles one TCR beta chain with its context. This specimen comes from a study of shared clonotypes between healthy human individuals. Method: immunoSEQ multiplex PCR; TCRdb's copy keeps in-frame clones and lacks some. The data contain about 1.1 million clones, around 78% of them seen just once; the ten biggest clones take up roughly 0.57%. This clonotype originated in a man between 18 and 35 years old in good health. Some clones in this sample may be carry-over from other donors' samples. Sample: memory CD4+ T cells from PBMCs. Specified subset: CD45RA-negative fraction.

CDR3 residues: CASSYAGGGEKLFF. CDR3 nucleotides: TGTGCCAGCAGTTACGCTGGGGGCGGTGAAAAACTGTTTTTT. The chain couples TRBV6-6 to TRBJ1-4; TRBD1 might be the D (6 bases). Germline V gives CDR1 MNHNY, CDR2 SVGAGI (reference sequence). The CDR3 extends over 14 amino acids. Trimming shortened V by 2 bases and J by 7 bases, and 11 bases separated the two germline ends.